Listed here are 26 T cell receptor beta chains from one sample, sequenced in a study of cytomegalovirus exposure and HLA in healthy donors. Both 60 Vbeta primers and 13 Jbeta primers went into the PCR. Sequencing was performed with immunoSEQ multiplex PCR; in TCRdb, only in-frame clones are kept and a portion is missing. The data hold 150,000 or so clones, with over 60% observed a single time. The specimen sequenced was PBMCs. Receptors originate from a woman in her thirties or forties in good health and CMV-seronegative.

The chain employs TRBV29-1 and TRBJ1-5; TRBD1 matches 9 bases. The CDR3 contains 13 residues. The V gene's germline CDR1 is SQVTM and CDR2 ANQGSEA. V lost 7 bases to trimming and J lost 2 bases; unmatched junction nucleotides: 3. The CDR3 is CSARTGGNQPQHF. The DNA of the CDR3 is TGCAGCGCCCGGACAGGGGGCAATCAGCCCCAGCATTTT.

The CDR3 nucleotides read TGTGCCAGCAGCTTGAAGCGGGAGGGCACAGATACGCAGTATTTT. Its translation is CASSLKREGTDTQYF. The chain couples TRBV5-4 to TRBJ2-3, with TRBD2 identical over 9 bases. With V trimmed by 1 base and J by 1 base, 1 base remained unmatched. The CDR3 has 15 residues. CDR1 is SGHNT, CDR2 YYREEE, per germline (reference sequence). Together with reference TRBV5-4 and TRBJ2-3, the CDR3 gives the full variable domain: ETGVTQSPTHLIKTRGQQVTLRCSSQSGHNTVSWYQQALGQGPQFIFQYYREEENGRGNFPPRFSGLQFPNYSSELNVNALELDDSALYLCASSLKREGTDTQYFGPGTRLTVL.

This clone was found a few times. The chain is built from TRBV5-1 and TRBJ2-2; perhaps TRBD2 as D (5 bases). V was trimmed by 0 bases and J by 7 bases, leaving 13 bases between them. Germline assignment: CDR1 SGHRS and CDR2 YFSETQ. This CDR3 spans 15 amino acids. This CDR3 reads CASSLGIGRDGELFF. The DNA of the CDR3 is TGCGCCAGCAGCTTGGGTATAGGCCGGGACGGGGAGCTGTTTTTT.

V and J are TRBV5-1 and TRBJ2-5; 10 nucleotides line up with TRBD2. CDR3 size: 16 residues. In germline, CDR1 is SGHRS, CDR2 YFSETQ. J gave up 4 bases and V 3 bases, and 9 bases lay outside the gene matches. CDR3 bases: TGCGCCAGCAGCTCAGTAGCGGGAGGAGTAGGAGAGACCCAGTACTTC. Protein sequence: CASSSVAGGVGETQYF.

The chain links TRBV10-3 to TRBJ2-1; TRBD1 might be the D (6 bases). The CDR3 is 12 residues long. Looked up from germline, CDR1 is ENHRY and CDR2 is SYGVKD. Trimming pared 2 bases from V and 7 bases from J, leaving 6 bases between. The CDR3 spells CAISERGNEQFF. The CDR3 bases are TGTGCCATCAGTGAGAGGGGGAATGAGCAGTTCTTC.

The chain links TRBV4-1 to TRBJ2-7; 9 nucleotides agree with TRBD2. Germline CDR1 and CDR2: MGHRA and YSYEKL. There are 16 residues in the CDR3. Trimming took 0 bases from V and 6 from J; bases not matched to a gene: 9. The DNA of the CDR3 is TGCGCCAGCAGCCAAGAGGGCGGCGGGAGGGAGGCCGAGCAGTACTTC. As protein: CASSQEGGGREAEQYF.

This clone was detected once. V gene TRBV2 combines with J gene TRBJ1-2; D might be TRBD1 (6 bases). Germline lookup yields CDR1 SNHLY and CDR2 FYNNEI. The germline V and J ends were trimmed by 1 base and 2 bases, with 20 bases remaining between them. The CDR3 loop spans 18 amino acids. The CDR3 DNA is TGTGCCAGCAGTGAAGATTTCGGGGGGCGCATCGAGAACTATGGCTACACCTTC. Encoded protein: CASSEDFGGRIENYGYTF.

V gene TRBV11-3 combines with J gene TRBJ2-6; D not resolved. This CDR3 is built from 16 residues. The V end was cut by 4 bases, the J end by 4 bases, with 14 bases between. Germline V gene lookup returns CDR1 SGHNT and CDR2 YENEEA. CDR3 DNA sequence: TGTGCCAGCAGCTCAAGAGCGAGGCCCGGGGCCAACGTCCTGACTTTC. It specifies CASSSRARPGANVLTF.

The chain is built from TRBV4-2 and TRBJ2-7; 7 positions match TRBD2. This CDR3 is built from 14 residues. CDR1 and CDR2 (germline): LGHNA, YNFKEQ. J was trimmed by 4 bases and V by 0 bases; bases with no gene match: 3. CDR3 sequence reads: CASSQERGRYEQYF. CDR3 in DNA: TGTGCCAGCAGCCAAGAGCGGGGGAGGTACGAGCAGTACTTC.

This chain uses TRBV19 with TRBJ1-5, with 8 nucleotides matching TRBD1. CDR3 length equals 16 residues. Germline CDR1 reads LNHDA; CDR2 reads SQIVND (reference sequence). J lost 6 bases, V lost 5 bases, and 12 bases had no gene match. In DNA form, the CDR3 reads TGTGCCAGTAGTCTTATACAGGGGGTTGTTAGTCAGCCCCAGCATTTT. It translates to CASSLIQGVVSQPQHF.

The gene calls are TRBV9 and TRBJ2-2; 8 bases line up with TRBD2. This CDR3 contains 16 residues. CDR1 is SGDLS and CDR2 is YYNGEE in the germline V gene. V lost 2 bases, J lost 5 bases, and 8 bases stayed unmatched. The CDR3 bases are TGTGCCAGCAGCGTCAGAGCGGGGGCCGGTACCGGGGAGCTGTTTTTT. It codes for CASSVRAGAGTGELFF.

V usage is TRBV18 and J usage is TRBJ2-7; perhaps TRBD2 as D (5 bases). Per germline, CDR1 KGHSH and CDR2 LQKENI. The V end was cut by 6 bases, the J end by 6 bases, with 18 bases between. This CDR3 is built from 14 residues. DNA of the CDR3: TGTGCCAGCTCCCAATCGGGATCCCTGAGCGAGCAGTACTTC. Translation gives CASSQSGSLSEQYF.

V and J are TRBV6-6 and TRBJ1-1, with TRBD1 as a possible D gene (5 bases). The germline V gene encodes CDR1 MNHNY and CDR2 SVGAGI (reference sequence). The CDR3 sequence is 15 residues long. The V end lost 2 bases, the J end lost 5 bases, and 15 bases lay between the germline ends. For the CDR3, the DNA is TGTGCCAGCAGTTACAATTCGGGGGGGAGGACTGAAGCTTTCTTT. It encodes CASSYNSGGRTEAFF.

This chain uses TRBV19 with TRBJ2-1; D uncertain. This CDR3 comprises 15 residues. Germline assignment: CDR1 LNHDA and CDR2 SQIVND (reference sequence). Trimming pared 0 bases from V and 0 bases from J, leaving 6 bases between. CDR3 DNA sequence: TGTGCCAGTAGTATAGACAGAGGCTCCTACAATGAGCAGTTCTTC. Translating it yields CASSIDRGSYNEQFF. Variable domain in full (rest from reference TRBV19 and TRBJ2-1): DGGITQSPKYLFRKEGQNVTLSCEQNLNHDAMYWYRQDPGQGLRLIYYSQIVNDFQKGDIAEGYSVSREKKESFPLTVTSAQKNPTAFYLCASSIDRGSYNEQFFGPGTRLTVL.

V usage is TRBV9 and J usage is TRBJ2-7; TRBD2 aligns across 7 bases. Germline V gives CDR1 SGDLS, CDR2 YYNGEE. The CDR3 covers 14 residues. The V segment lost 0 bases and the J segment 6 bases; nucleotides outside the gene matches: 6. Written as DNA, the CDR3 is TGTGCCAGCAGCGTAGCGGGAGGATCTGTCGAGCAGTACTTC. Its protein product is CASSVAGGSVEQYF.

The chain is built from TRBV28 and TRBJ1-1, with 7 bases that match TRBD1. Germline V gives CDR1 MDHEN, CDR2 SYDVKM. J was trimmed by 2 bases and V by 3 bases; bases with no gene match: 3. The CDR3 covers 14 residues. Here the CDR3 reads CASSFQGGNTEAFF. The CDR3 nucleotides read TGTGCCAGCAGTTTCCAGGGGGGCAACACTGAAGCTTTCTTT. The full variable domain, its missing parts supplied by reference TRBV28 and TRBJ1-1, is DVKVTQSSRYLVKRTGEKVFLECVQDMDHENMFWYRQDPGLGLRLIYFSYDVKMKEKGDIPEGYSVSREKKERFSLILESASTNQTSMYLCASSFQGGNTEAFFGQGTRLTVV.

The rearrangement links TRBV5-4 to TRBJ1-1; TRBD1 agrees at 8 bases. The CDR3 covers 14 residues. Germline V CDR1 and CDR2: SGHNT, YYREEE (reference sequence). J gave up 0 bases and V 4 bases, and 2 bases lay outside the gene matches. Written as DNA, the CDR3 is TGTGCCAGCAGCCGGACAGGGTTGAACACTGAAGCTTTCTTT. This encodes CASSRTGLNTEAFF.

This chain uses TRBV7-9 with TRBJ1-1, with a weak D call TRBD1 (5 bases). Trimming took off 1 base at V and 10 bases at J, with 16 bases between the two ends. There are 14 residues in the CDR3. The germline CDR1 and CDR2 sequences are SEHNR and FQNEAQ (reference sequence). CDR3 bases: TGTGCCAGCAGCTTAGTTGGACAAGGTCTGAGAGCTTTCTTT. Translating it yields CASSLVGQGLRAFF.

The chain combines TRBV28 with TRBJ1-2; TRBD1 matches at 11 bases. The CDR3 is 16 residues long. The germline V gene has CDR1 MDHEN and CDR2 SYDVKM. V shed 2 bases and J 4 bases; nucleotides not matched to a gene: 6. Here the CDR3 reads CASSLRRTGGSYGYTF. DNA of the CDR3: TGTGCCAGCAGTTTAAGGAGGACAGGGGGCAGCTATGGCTACACCTTC.

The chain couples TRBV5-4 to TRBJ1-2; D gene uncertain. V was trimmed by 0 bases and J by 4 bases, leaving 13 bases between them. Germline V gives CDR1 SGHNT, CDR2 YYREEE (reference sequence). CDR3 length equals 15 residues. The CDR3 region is CASSLVSAASYGYTF. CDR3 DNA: TGTGCCAGCAGCTTGGTCTCAGCAGCTAGCTATGGCTACACCTTC.

In DNA, the CDR3 is TGCGCCAGCAGTGAGTCTAGGCGGCGGGGGCGGAATGAAAAACTGTTTTTT. Residues: CASSESRRRGRNEKLFF. This chain joins TRBV10-2 and TRBJ1-4; possible D gene TRBD1, 6 bases. Trimming pared 0 bases from V and 5 bases from J, leaving 16 bases between. CDR3 length: 17 residues. From germline, CDR1 is WSHSY and CDR2 SAAADI.

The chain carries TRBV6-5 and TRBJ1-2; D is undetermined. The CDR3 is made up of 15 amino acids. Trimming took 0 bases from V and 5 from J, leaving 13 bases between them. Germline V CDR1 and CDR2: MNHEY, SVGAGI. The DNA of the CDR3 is TGTGCCAGCAGTTACTCGGAGTCACTGACTTATGGCTACACCTTC. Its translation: CASSYSESLTYGYTF.

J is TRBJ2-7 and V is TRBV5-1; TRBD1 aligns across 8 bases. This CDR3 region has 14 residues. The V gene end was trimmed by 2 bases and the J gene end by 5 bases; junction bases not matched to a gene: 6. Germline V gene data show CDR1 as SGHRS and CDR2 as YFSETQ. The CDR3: CASSFSGQGDEQYF. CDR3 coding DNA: TGCGCCAGCAGCTTTTCAGGACAGGGCGACGAGCAGTACTTC.

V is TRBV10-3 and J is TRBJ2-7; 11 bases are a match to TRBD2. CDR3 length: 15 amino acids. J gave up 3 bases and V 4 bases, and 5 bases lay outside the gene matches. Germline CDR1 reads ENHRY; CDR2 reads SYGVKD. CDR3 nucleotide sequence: TGTGCCATCAGTGGCACTAGCGGGAGACTCTACGAGCAGTACTTC. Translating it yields CAISGTSGRLYEQYF.

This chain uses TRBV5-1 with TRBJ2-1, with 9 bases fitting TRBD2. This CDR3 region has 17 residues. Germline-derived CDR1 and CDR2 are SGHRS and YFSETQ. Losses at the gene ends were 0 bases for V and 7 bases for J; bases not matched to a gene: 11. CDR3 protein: CASSLERRGGLGNEQFF. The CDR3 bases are TGCGCCAGCAGCTTGGAAAGGCGGGGGGGCTTGGGGAATGAGCAGTTCTTC.

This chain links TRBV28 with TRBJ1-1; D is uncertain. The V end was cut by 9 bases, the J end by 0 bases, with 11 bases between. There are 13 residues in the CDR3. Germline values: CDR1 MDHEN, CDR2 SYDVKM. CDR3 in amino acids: CASLEWMNTEAFF. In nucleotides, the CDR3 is TGTGCCAGTCTAGAGTGGATGAACACTGAAGCTTTCTTT.